The subject of this entry is one T cell receptor (beta chain). Its specificity is not known. The data originate from a study of cytomegalovirus exposure and HLA in healthy donors. Per germline, CDR1 MNHEY and CDR2 SMNVEV (reference sequence). The V gene lost 4 bases and the J gene lost 8 bases, with 17 bases spanning the gap. CDR3 length equals 14 residues. Primers included in the PCR were 60 Vbeta and 13 Jbeta primers. Repertoires were generated with immunoSEQ multiplex PCR, while TCRdb's copy carries only in-frame clones and drops some. The sample has about 120,000 clones, about 81% seen once. Study-wide findings and caveats: It has been reported that TCR beta sequences accurately predicted the HLA-A and HLA-B alleles of most subjects. In an earlier analysis, productive rearrangement rates for most beta V segments clustered near 87% or 30%. Per a later analysis, 15,000 to 20,000 TCR beta sequences showed association with HLA alleles at 0.05 false discovery rate.

Donors likely had unrecorded immune exposures despite being nominally healthy when sampled. The sample was PBMCs. The clonotype was recovered from a woman aged 40 to 50 in good health and CMV-seropositive. The chain joins TRBV27 to TRBJ1-1, with D maybe TRBD1 (6 bases). CDR3 residues: CASSWGPTEFEAFF. CDR3 bases: TGTGCCAGCAGTTGGGGGCCCACGGAGTTCGAAGCTTTCTTT.